This entry features one T cell receptor (beta chain) sequence. Looked up from germline, CDR1 is MNHEY and CDR2 is SVGEGT. CDR3 size: 14 residues. Trimming took 4 bases from V and 2 from J, leaving 12 bases between them. The sample is drawn from a study of blood T cell repertoires in COVID-19. Study overall: The origin of the acute and convalescent COVID-19 samples was the United States, Italy and Spain. T cells, B-cell-depleted T cells, or PBMCs provided the cDNA or gDNA that served as material.

Under the authors' procedure: Quantification of nucleated cells was approximated via reference gene primer amplification. Assay: immunoSEQ multiplex PCR; the TCRdb copy retains only in-frame clones and omits some. D and trimming were read from the DNA, whereas the V and J calls and clone size are those reported in that table. The data hold 90,000 to 100,000 clones, with around 90% observed a single time. V and J are TRBV6-2 or TRBV6-3 and TRBJ2-7; D is possibly TRBD1 (5 bases). This sequence was found in a man in his fifties or sixties with COVID-19, enrolled during active disease. Sample: peripheral blood. DNA of the CDR3: TGTGCCAGCAGTTTAATCGACAGACCCTACGAGCAGTACTTC. It is translated as CASSLIDRPYEQYF.